Following are 25 T cell receptor beta chains from one sample sequenced in a study of CD8 T cells in ankylosing spondylitis. TCRdb itself ran the 5' RACE reads through MiXCR, one entry per CDR3 protein. The data contain about 340,000 distinct CDR3 sequences, roughly 14% of them singletons. Sample: blood, either unsorted or a sorted T cell fraction (not recorded which). The receptors originated from a male donor with ankylosing spondylitis or in good health (not recorded which).

The chain employs TRBV4-1 and TRBJ2-1, with D possibly TRBD2 on 5 matching bases. Per germline, CDR1 MGHRA and CDR2 YSYEKL. V lost 11 bases and J lost 0, with 20 bases in between. The CDR3 has 16 residues. The CDR3 nucleotides are TGCGCCGCCAGTCCGGCGGGCGCGAGCTCCTACAATGAGCAGTTCTTC. Translation: CAASPAGASSYNEQFF.

The table lists this clonotype with a few counts. The gene calls are TRBV30 and TRBJ1-1, with 8 bases matching TRBD1. Germline CDR1 and CDR2: GTSNPN and SVGIG (reference sequence). With V trimmed by 2 bases and J by 5 bases, 4 bases remained unmatched. The CDR3 is 13 amino acids. The CDR3 protein is CAWSLQGGTEAFF. DNA of the CDR3: TGTGCCTGGAGTCTACAGGGGGGGACTGAAGCTTTCTTT.

The chain combines TRBV11-3 with TRBJ2-3; 8 bases are shared with TRBD2. Unmatched junction bases numbered 9, after V lost 5 bases and J lost 2 bases. Germline assignment: CDR1 SGHNT and CDR2 YENEEA. The CDR3 is made up of 16 amino acids. For the CDR3, the DNA is TGTGCCAGCAGCCCTCGGGGGGGGGCCAACACAGATACGCAGTATTTT. Its translation is CASSPRGGANTDTQYF.

This chain uses TRBV7-9 with TRBJ2-7; TRBD1 might be the D (6 bases). V was cut by 2 bases and J by 7 bases, with 12 bases left in between. The V gene's germline CDR1 is SEHNR and CDR2 FQNEAQ (reference sequence). The CDR3 is 13 residues long. The CDR3 DNA reads as TGTGCCAGCAGCTTAACACCCCAGGGGGAGCAGTACTTC. It translates to CASSLTPQGEQYF. Based on the CDR3 plus reference TRBV7-9 and TRBJ2-7, the full variable domain is DTGVSQNPRHKITKRGQNVTFRCDPISEHNRLYWYRQTLGQGPEFLTYFQNEAQLEKSRLLSDRFSAERPKGSFSTLEIQRTEQGDSAMYLCASSLTPQGEQYFGPGTRLTVT.

This clonotype occurred a few times. The chain employs TRBV6-5 and TRBJ1-1, with 8 bases lining up with TRBD1. CDR1 and CDR2 (germline): MNHEY, SVGAGI. Trimming took 5 bases from V and 10 from J; bases not matched to a gene: 6. The CDR3 consists of 12 residues. The CDR3 bases are TGTGCCAGCAGTACCGGACAGGGAGCAGCTTTCTTT. Translating gives CASSTGQGAAFF.

This clonotype was found a few times. The chain combines TRBV5-6 with TRBJ2-5; the D gene is possibly TRBD1 (6 bases). V lost 1 base to trimming and J lost 7 bases, with 23 bases between them. CDR3 size: 17 residues. Germline V gene sequence: CDR1 SGHDT, CDR2 YYEEEE. This chain's CDR3 is CASSLSPSSTGSLTQYF. CDR3 DNA sequence: TGTGCCAGCAGCTTGAGCCCTTCCTCGACAGGATCTCTGACCCAGTACTTC.

The rearrangement uses TRBV19 and TRBJ2-5; D uncertain. The CDR3 is 13 amino acids. The germline gives CDR1 LNHDA, CDR2 SQIVND (reference sequence). V lost 0 bases and J lost 6, with 8 bases in between. CDR3 in amino acids: CASSIDRAQTQYF. CDR3 nucleotide sequence: TGTGCCAGTAGTATAGATCGGGCCCAGACCCAGTACTTC.

The chain couples TRBV20-1 to TRBJ1-1, with a tentative D call TRBD1 (5 bases). The germline V gene has CDR1 DFQATT and CDR2 SNEGSKA (reference sequence). V lost 7 bases and J 1 base, leaving 16 bases between the germline ends. The CDR3 loop spans 14 amino acids. The CDR3 sequence: CSVVDPGKNTEAFF. The CDR3 DNA reads as TGCAGTGTTGTGGATCCAGGGAAGAACACTGAAGCTTTCTTT.

This clonotype has only a few counts. The chain couples TRBV12-3 or TRBV12-4 to TRBJ1-2; a possible D gene is TRBD1 (5 bases). The CDR3 loop spans 13 amino acids. V was trimmed by 5 bases and J by 4 bases, leaving 11 bases between them. The CDR3 DNA reads as TGTGCCAGCAGTACAGGCCAGTCCTATGGCTACACCTTC. It is translated as CASSTGQSYGYTF.

The V call is TRBV11-2, the J call TRBJ1-2; D uncertain. The V and J ends lost 5 bases and 6 bases respectively, with 10 bases between them. The CDR3 has 12 residues. From germline, CDR1 is SGHAT and CDR2 FQNNGV. The CDR3 nucleotides are TGTGCCAGCAGCAAAGGAGCCGATGGCTACACCTTC. Residues: CASSKGADGYTF. The variable domain in full, with the rest retrieved from reference TRBV11-2 and TRBJ1-2, is EAGVAQSPRYKIIEKRQSVAFWCNPISGHATLYWYQQILGQGPKLLIQFQNNGVVDDSQLPKDRFSAERLKGVDSTLKIQPAKLEDSAVYLCASSKGADGYTFGSGTRLTVV.

The rearrangement links TRBV19 to TRBJ2-1; TRBD2 agrees at 7 bases. The CDR3 runs 14 residues. From germline, CDR1 is LNHDA and CDR2 SQIVND (reference sequence). The trim removed 10 bases at V and 8 bases at J, leaving 14 bases unmatched. The DNA for the CDR3 is TGTGCCACCCAGGTGACTAGCAGCCGGGATGAGCAGTTCTTC. It yields the protein CATQVTSSRDEQFF.

The genes are TRBV9 and TRBJ2-1; possibly TRBD2 for D (6 bases). The V gene's germline CDR1 is SGDLS and CDR2 YYNGEE. Trimming left V 0 bases short and J 0 bases short, with 13 bases between. This CDR3 has 17 amino acids. The CDR3, as DNA: TGTGCCAGCAGCGTAGGGGGAGGCGGAAGCTCCTACAATGAGCAGTTCTTC. This translates into CASSVGGGGSSYNEQFF. Variable domain in full (rest from reference TRBV9 and TRBJ2-1): DSGVTQTPKHLITATGQRVTLRCSPRSGDLSVYWYQQSLDQGLQFLIQYYNGEERAKGNILERFSAQQFPDLHSELNLSSLELGDSALYFCASSVGGGGSSYNEQFFGPGTRLTVL.

At least ten counts were recorded for this clonotype. This chain connects TRBV20-1 to TRBJ2-3; 11 bases align to TRBD2. Per the germline V gene, CDR1 is DFQATT and CDR2 is SNEGSKA (reference sequence). Trimming at V came to 3 bases and at J to 2 bases, leaving 4 bases not matched to a gene. The CDR3 spans 15 residues. The CDR3, as DNA: TGCAGTGCTAGGGGGACTAGCGGTGACACAGATACGCAGTATTTT. It specifies CSARGTSGDTDTQYF.

This chain links TRBV3-1 with TRBJ2-4, with D possibly being TRBD1 or TRBD2 (6 bases each). CDR3 length equals 16 residues. The germline gives CDR1 LGHDT, CDR2 YNNKEL (reference sequence). The V gene lost 6 bases and the J gene lost 2 bases, with 17 bases spanning the gap. The CDR3 nucleotides are TGTGCCAGCAGTTCTCCCGGGGGCCCAACCAAAAACATTCAGTACTTC. Its protein is CASSSPGGPTKNIQYF.

The chain uses TRBV25-1 and TRBJ2-1; 12 bases are a match to TRBD2. Germline CDR1 MGHDK, CDR2 SYGVNS. The CDR3 has 16 amino acids. Trimming cost V 3 bases and J 8 bases; bases outside gene matches: 8. For the CDR3, the DNA is TGTGCCAGCAGTGATCCCACTAGCGGGAGGCCCCATGAGCAGTTCTTC. Its protein product is CASSDPTSGRPHEQFF.

In nucleotides, the CDR3 is TGTGCCAGCTCACAGGGACAGGGCCAAGAGACCCAGTACTTC. Translation gives CASSQGQGQETQYF. The rearrangement links TRBV18 to TRBJ2-5; 9 bases fit TRBD1. This CDR3 has 14 residues. V trimming: 4 bases; J trimming: 1 base; junction bases outside the gene matches: 1. Per germline, CDR1 KGHSH and CDR2 LQKENI.

This clonotype was detected only a few times. V is TRBV20-1 and J is TRBJ2-1, with D possibly being TRBD2 (6 bases). Germline lookup yields CDR1 DFQATT and CDR2 SNEGSKA (reference sequence). The V and J ends lost 7 bases and 2 bases respectively, with 9 bases between them. The CDR3 has 12 residues. In DNA form, the CDR3 reads TGCAGTGTTAGCGGACCCTACAATGAGCAGTTCTTC. Residues: CSVSGPYNEQFF.

V usage is TRBV20-1 and J usage is TRBJ2-2; D may correspond to TRBD1 or TRBD2 (5 bases each). The ends were cut back, 6 bases at V and 0 bases at J, with 11 bases in the middle. The CDR3 is made up of 14 amino acids. Looked up from germline, CDR1 is DFQATT and CDR2 is SNEGSKA (reference sequence). The CDR3 sequence is CSAPQGANTGELFF. CDR3 nucleotide sequence: TGCAGTGCCCCGCAGGGAGCGAACACCGGGGAGCTGTTTTTT.

The genes are TRBV3-1 and TRBJ2-1, with a tentative D call TRBD2 (5 bases). The CDR3 consists of 16 residues. V lost 2 bases and J 0 bases, leaving 11 bases between the germline ends. Germline lookup yields CDR1 LGHDT and CDR2 YNNKEL (reference sequence). CDR3 bases: TGTGCCAGCAGCCAATTACGGGGAGCCTCCTACAATGAGCAGTTCTTC. The encoded protein is CASSQLRGASYNEQFF.

The V and J genes are TRBV20-1 and TRBJ2-5; possible D gene TRBD2, 6 bases. This CDR3 is built from 14 residues. V was shortened by 0 bases and J by 2 bases, with 10 bases between the two germline ends. CDR1 DFQATT and CDR2 SNEGSKA come from the germline V gene (reference sequence). The CDR3 nucleotides read TGCAGTGCTAGAGATTGGGGGGTACAAGAGACCCAGTACTTC. Translation gives CSARDWGVQETQYF.

This clonotype was picked up a small number of times. The V and J genes are TRBV29-1 and TRBJ1-1; D unresolved. Germline V CDR1 and CDR2: SQVTM, ANQGSEA. This CDR3 comprises 14 residues. Trimming cost V 4 bases and J 3 bases, with 15 bases left between them. CDR3 nucleotide sequence: TGCAGCGTTGTTATTGGCTCGGCGGACACTGAAGCTTTCTTT. Amino acid sequence: CSVVIGSADTEAFF.

Only a few counts were recorded for this clonotype. The chain joins TRBV12-3 or TRBV12-4 to TRBJ2-1; 7 bases fit TRBD2. Trimming at V came to 3 bases and at J to 8 bases, leaving 25 bases not matched to a gene. The CDR3 is 20 residues long. The CDR3 region is CASSFIRGQPAEGAGDEQFF. CDR3 nucleotides: TGTGCCAGCAGTTTTATTAGAGGACAACCAGCAGAAGGGGCGGGAGATGAGCAGTTCTTC.

This clonotype has only a few counts. The CDR3 protein is CASSRTANSYEQYF. In DNA form, the CDR3 reads TGTGCCAGCAGCCGCACCGCGAATTCCTACGAGCAGTACTTC. The chain couples TRBV12-3 or TRBV12-4 to TRBJ2-7; D is uncertain. The CDR3 is made up of 14 amino acids. V shed 6 bases and J shed 1 base, with 13 bases lying between them.

The rearrangement joins TRBV5-6 to TRBJ2-5; D tentatively reads TRBD1 or TRBD2 (5 bases each). V was clipped by 4 bases and J by 5 bases, with 18 bases between them. The CDR3 covers 15 residues. The germline V gene has CDR1 SGHDT and CDR2 YYEEEE. CDR3 in amino acids: CASSGARGRLETQYF. In DNA, the CDR3 is TGTGCCAGCAGCGGGGCGAGGGGAAGATTGGAGACCCAGTACTTC.

This clonotype occurred a few times. The rearrangement joins TRBV20-1 to TRBJ2-1; weak D call: TRBD1 (6 bases). Germline V CDR1 and CDR2: DFQATT, SNEGSKA (reference sequence). V lost 8 bases and J lost 8, with 16 bases in between. CDR3 length: 12 residues. CDR3 DNA: TGCAGTATCCACACCAGGGGAGATGAGCAGTTCTTC. Translation gives CSIHTRGDEQFF.